The 30 T cell receptor beta chains below all came from one sample that was sequenced in a study of shared clonotypes between healthy human individuals. The data were produced by immunoSEQ multiplex PCR, yet TCRdb's version contains in-frame clones alone and is incomplete. Here the sample spans a few million clones, 90% to 95% being singletons. Specimen: naive CD4+ T cells from PBMCs. As to subset: CD45RA+ positively selected. The receptors were sampled from a man aged 18 to 35 in good health. Some clones in this sample may be carry-over from other donors' samples.

The chain combines TRBV5-1 with TRBJ2-1, with TRBD2 identical over 8 bases. The ends lost 0 bases at V and 9 bases at J; junction bases unmatched: 8. Germline CDR1 reads SGHRS; CDR2 reads YFSETQ. This CDR3 is 15 amino acids long. Here the CDR3 DNA reads TGCGCCAGCAGCTTGGACCCACGGGAGGGGGGTGAGCAGTTCTTC. Protein product: CASSLDPREGGEQFF.

This chain links TRBV9 with TRBJ1-1; 12 bases agree with TRBD1. The germline gives CDR1 SGDLS, CDR2 YYNGEE. V was pared by 3 bases and J by 8 bases, with 11 bases of the junction left unmatched. The length of the CDR3 is 16 residues. The CDR3 DNA sequence: TGTGCCAGCAGCGGGGGACAGGGGGCGCGGGCACGAGAAGCTTTCTTT. This encodes CASSGGQGARAREAFF.

The genes are TRBV5-1 and TRBJ2-7; 12 bases agree with TRBD2. CDR1 and CDR2 from the germline V gene are SGHRS and YFSETQ. The length of the CDR3 is 20 residues. V trimming: 5 bases; J trimming: 6 bases; junction bases outside the gene matches: 24. CDR3 protein: CASSLSGRLAGALSGGEQYF. The CDR3 DNA reads TGCGCCAGCAGTCTGAGCGGTCGACTAGCGGGAGCCCTATCCGGCGGCGAGCAGTACTTC.

The gene calls are TRBV4-1 and TRBJ1-4; D remains unclear. CDR1 MGHRA and CDR2 YSYEKL come from the germline V gene. V lost 3 bases and J lost 7, with 15 bases in between. The CDR3 spans 15 residues. This chain's CDR3 is CASSQDGIVGEKLFF. CDR3 DNA sequence: TGCGCCAGCAGCCAGGACGGGATTGTTGGTGAAAAACTGTTTTTT.

The chain carries TRBV6-1 and TRBJ2-7; possibly TRBD2 for D (6 bases). The CDR3 length is 15 residues. CDR1 is MNHNS, CDR2 SASEGT, per germline. Trimming took 0 bases from V and 2 from J, leaving 11 bases between them. The CDR3: CASSEARWGAYEQYF. Here the CDR3 DNA reads TGTGCCAGCAGTGAAGCGCGTTGGGGGGCCTACGAGCAGTACTTC.

The rearrangement joins TRBV5-8 to TRBJ1-5; D ambiguous. The CDR3 loop spans 15 amino acids. Trimming left V 1 base short and J 1 base short, with 9 bases between. Germline lookup yields CDR1 SGHTS and CDR2 YDEGEE. DNA of the CDR3: TGTGCCAGCAGCTTGATGTTTAGAAGCAATCAGCCCCAGCATTTT. Its translation: CASSLMFRSNQPQHF.

The chain joins TRBV27 to TRBJ1-1, with 8 bases fitting TRBD1. From germline, CDR1 is MNHEY and CDR2 SMNVEV (reference sequence). The CDR3 extends over 17 amino acids. V shed 5 bases and J 11 bases; nucleotides not matched to a gene: 22. CDR3 in DNA: TGTGCCAGCAGTCAAGAACCTCCCAGGGGGCAAGGAATATGGGCTTTCTTT. As protein: CASSQEPPRGQGIWAFF.

This clone came up once. The CDR3: CASSFLGVPSNQPQHF. CDR3 DNA: TGTGCCAGTAGCTTTTTAGGGGTCCCTAGCAATCAGCCCCAGCATTTT. The gene calls are TRBV19 and TRBJ1-5, with D possibly TRBD1 on 5 matching bases. CDR3 size: 16 residues. The V end was cut by 6 bases, the J end by 0 bases, with 15 bases between. CDR1 LNHDA and CDR2 SQIVND come from the germline V gene (reference sequence).

The chain couples TRBV11-1 to TRBJ2-4; tentatively, D is TRBD1 (6 bases). Trimming left V 5 bases short and J 2 bases short, with 13 bases between. CDR1 is SGHAT, CDR2 FQDESV, per germline (reference sequence). The CDR3 consists of 15 residues. This CDR3 is CASSPRGGTKNIQYF. The CDR3 DNA follows: TGTGCCAGCAGCCCCAGGGGCGGTACCAAAAACATTCAGTACTTC. Full variable domain (rest looked up from reference TRBV11-1 and TRBJ2-4): EAEVAQSPRYKITEKSQAVAFWCDPISGHATLYWYRQILGQGPELLVQFQDESVVDDSQLPKDRFSAERLKGVDSTLKIQPAELGDSAMYLCASSPRGGTKNIQYFGAGTRLSVL.

This chain links TRBV5-1 with TRBJ1-4; 9 positions agree with TRBD1. The junction had 11 bases not matched to a gene; V was cut back by 2 bases and J by 6 bases. Germline values: CDR1 SGHRS, CDR2 YFSETQ. The CDR3 extends over 17 amino acids. The CDR3 spells CASSFVPGQGGDEKLFF. The CDR3 DNA is TGCGCCAGCAGCTTCGTCCCGGGACAGGGAGGAGATGAAAAACTGTTTTTT.

This sequence joins TRBV28 and TRBJ2-7; D not resolved. With 3 bases removed from V and 1 base from J, the gap between germline ends came to 13 bases. Per the germline V gene, CDR1 is MDHEN and CDR2 is SYDVKM. This CDR3 region has 15 residues. The CDR3: CASSLTSYYSYEQYF. CDR3 bases: TGTGCCAGCAGTTTGACGAGCTATTATTCCTACGAGCAGTACTTC.

J is TRBJ1-1 and V is TRBV27; D uncertain. The germline gives CDR1 MNHEY, CDR2 SMNVEV (reference sequence). V shed 8 bases and J shed 0 bases, with 16 bases lying between them. The CDR3 totals 15 residues. CDR3 nucleotide sequence: TGTGCCAGCTCGGCCACCTCTTCCATGAACACTGAAGCTTTCTTT. This sequence encodes CASSATSSMNTEAFF.

The rearrangement links TRBV5-1 to TRBJ2-7, with 7 bases matching TRBD1. V shed 4 bases and J 1 base; nucleotides not matched to a gene: 5. Germline values: CDR1 SGHRS, CDR2 YFSETQ. CDR3 length: 14 amino acids. The CDR3 protein is CASSQMTGSYEQYF. For the CDR3, the DNA is TGCGCCAGCAGCCAGATGACAGGGTCCTACGAGCAGTACTTC.

The chain carries TRBV5-8 and TRBJ1-5, with unresolved D. V lost 1 base and J lost 0, with 14 bases in between. This CDR3 is built from 17 residues. The germline V gene has CDR1 SGHTS and CDR2 YDEGEE. The CDR3 here is CASSLRRGIGSNQPQHF. Written as DNA, the CDR3 is TGTGCCAGCAGCTTGCGTCGTGGGATAGGTAGCAATCAGCCCCAGCATTTT.

The chain links TRBV4-3 to TRBJ2-2; possible D gene TRBD2, 5 bases. This CDR3 comprises 15 residues. Germline CDR1 and CDR2: LGHNA and YSLEER. Trimming removed 2 bases from V and 0 bases from J, with 7 bases in between. CDR3 sequence (DNA): TGCGCCAGCAGCCAACTACTAGCGAACACCGGGGAGCTGTTTTTT. Protein product: CASSQLLANTGELFF.

The chain employs TRBV2 and TRBJ2-6; D not certain. The CDR3 sequence is 16 residues long. From germline, CDR1 is SNHLY and CDR2 FYNNEI. The germline V and J ends were trimmed by 3 bases and 2 bases, with 11 bases remaining between them. CDR3 in amino acids: CASSEVDLTGANVLTF. The CDR3 DNA reads TGTGCCAGCAGTGAGGTAGACCTGACTGGGGCCAACGTCCTGACTTTC.

For the CDR3, the DNA is TGTGCCAGCAGCCCGCTTAGGGGGCAAACTGAAGCTTTCTTT. It is translated as CASSPLRGQTEAFF. This rearrangement joins TRBV13 to TRBJ1-1, with 7 nucleotides matching TRBD1. The germline V gene has CDR1 PRHDT and CDR2 FYEKMQ (reference sequence). V shed 5 bases, J shed 5 bases, and the junction held 8 bases outside the gene matches. The length of the CDR3 is 14 residues.

The chain uses TRBV5-8 and TRBJ2-3; D unclear. Germline V gene data show CDR1 as SGHTS and CDR2 as YDEGEE. The V end was cut by 3 bases, the J end by 7 bases, with 6 bases between. The CDR3 runs 11 residues. The CDR3 DNA reads TGTGCCAGCAGCTACTCCTATACGCAGTATTTT. Protein: CASSYSYTQYF.

This clone was observed a single time. This rearrangement joins TRBV7-3 to TRBJ2-1, with 7 bases aligning to TRBD2. The CDR3 spans 14 residues. Germline V gene lookup returns CDR1 SGHTA and CDR2 FQGTGA. The V gene end was trimmed by 3 bases and the J gene end by 6 bases; junction bases not matched to a gene: 5. The CDR3: CASSLGGSGNEQFF. In nucleotides, the CDR3 is TGTGCCAGCAGCTTGGGCGGGAGTGGCAATGAGCAGTTCTTC.

The chain combines TRBV27 with TRBJ2-2, with a tentative D call TRBD1 (6 bases). V lost 2 bases and J 6 bases, leaving 10 bases between the germline ends. The germline V gene has CDR1 MNHEY and CDR2 SMNVEV (reference sequence). CDR3 length: 14 amino acids. CDR3 sequence (DNA): TGTGCCAGCAGTTTAATGGGGGCGCCCGGGGAGCTGTTTTTT. Translation: CASSLMGAPGELFF.

The rearrangement links TRBV5-5 to TRBJ1-3, with D tentatively TRBD1 (5 bases). Trimming stripped 0 bases from V and 9 bases from J, with 13 bases between. CDR1 is SGHKS, CDR2 YYEKEE, per germline (reference sequence). The CDR3 extends over 14 amino acids. Here the CDR3 DNA reads TGTGCCAGCAGCTTGGTGGAGGGGCCGTCCACCATATATTTT. Encoded protein: CASSLVEGPSTIYF.

This clone was seen more than once but under ten times. V gene TRBV4-2 combines with J gene TRBJ1-5, with D perhaps TRBD1 (5 bases). In germline, CDR1 is LGHNA, CDR2 YNFKEQ. V was pared by 2 bases and J by 5 bases, with 16 bases between. The CDR3 runs 16 residues. The CDR3 nucleotides read TGTGCCAGCAGCCAACCCGGGCAGGGCAATCATCAGCCCCAGCATTTT. As protein: CASSQPGQGNHQPQHF.

Concerning this clone: Distinct nucleotide sequences in the sample also encode this CDR3. The chain couples TRBV2 to TRBJ2-3; D is uncertain. V was shortened by 4 bases and J by 3 bases, with 2 bases between the two germline ends. The CDR3 is 11 residues long. The germline V gene encodes CDR1 SNHLY and CDR2 FYNNEI. CDR3 loop: CASSVTDTQYF. CDR3 DNA: TGTGCCAGCAGTGTAACAGATACGCAGTATTTT.

The chain couples TRBV27 to TRBJ2-7; the match to TRBD1 covers 7 bases. The CDR3 covers 14 residues. Germline values: CDR1 MNHEY, CDR2 SMNVEV (reference sequence). The V and J ends lost 5 bases and 5 bases, in that order; junction bases with no gene match: 9. CDR3 bases: TGTGCCAGCAGTCGCTGGGGACAGCCCGACGAGCAGTACTTC. Translation: CASSRWGQPDEQYF.

Remarks on this clone: This sample also contains other DNA sequences that code for the same CDR3. The CDR3 DNA is TGCGCCAGCAGCTTGGCAGCGAGCTCTGGAAACACCATATATTTT. Its translation is CASSLAASSGNTIYF. The chain joins TRBV5-1 to TRBJ1-3; no clear D. The CDR3 is made up of 15 amino acids. Trimming removed 0 bases at V and 0 bases at J, with 7 bases between. From germline, CDR1 is SGHRS and CDR2 YFSETQ.

This clone was picked up a small number of times. The rearrangement links TRBV6-5 to TRBJ1-4, with D tentatively TRBD1 (5 bases). The length of the CDR3 is 15 residues. Germline assignment: CDR1 MNHEY and CDR2 SVGAGI. Trimming took off 6 bases at V and 7 bases at J, with 18 bases between the two ends. CDR3 DNA sequence: TGTGCCAGCAGGTTAATGTCAGGGTTGCGTGAAAAACTGTTTTTT. Its protein is CASRLMSGLREKLFF.

The rearrangement uses TRBV9 and TRBJ1-1; the D gene is possibly TRBD1 (5 bases). This CDR3 spans 15 amino acids. CDR1 is SGDLS and CDR2 is YYNGEE in the germline V gene. Trimming removed 0 bases from V and 3 bases from J, with 12 bases in between. The CDR3 here is CASSVGGALDTEAFF. The DNA of the CDR3 is TGTGCCAGCAGCGTAGGCGGGGCGCTGGACACTGAAGCTTTCTTT.

This rearrangement joins TRBV19 to TRBJ2-5, with TRBD2 matching 7 bases. This CDR3 contains 17 residues. Germline trimming cut 7 bases from V and 5 bases from J; bases unmatched to any gene: 19. Looked up from germline, CDR1 is LNHDA and CDR2 is SQIVND (reference sequence). CDR3 nucleotides: TGTGCCAGTACCCTACGGGCTAGCGGCGTTTGGGGGGAGACCCAGTACTTC. Translating it yields CASTLRASGVWGETQYF.

As for this clone: This same CDR3 is encoded by further DNA sequences in the sample. This sequence joins TRBV18 and TRBJ2-2; D uncertain. The germline V gene has CDR1 KGHSH and CDR2 LQKENI. This CDR3 has 13 residues. The V end lost 1 base, the J end lost 1 base, and 1 base lay between the germline ends. The CDR3 nucleotides read TGTGCCAGCTCACCACAGAACACCGGGGAGCTGTTTTTT. This sequence encodes CASSPQNTGELFF.

This chain connects TRBV2 to TRBJ1-1; 10 positions match TRBD1. Per the germline V gene, CDR1 is SNHLY and CDR2 is FYNNEI. The trim removed 7 bases at V and 1 base at J, leaving 6 bases unmatched. The CDR3 totals 15 residues. In DNA form, the CDR3 reads TGTGCCAGCACTGGACAGGGGGGGAGGAACACTGAAGCTTTCTTT. This translates into CASTGQGGRNTEAFF.